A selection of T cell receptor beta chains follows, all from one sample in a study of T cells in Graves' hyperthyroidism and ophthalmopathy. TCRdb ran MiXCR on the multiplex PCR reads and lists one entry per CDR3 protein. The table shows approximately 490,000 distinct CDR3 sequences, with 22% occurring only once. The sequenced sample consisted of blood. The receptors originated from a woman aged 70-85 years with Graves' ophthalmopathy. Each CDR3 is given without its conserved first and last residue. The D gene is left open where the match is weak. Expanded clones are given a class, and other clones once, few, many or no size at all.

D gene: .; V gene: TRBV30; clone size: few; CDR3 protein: AWSRRGTQVTQY
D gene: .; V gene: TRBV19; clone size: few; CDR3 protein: ASSTRGGANYNEQF
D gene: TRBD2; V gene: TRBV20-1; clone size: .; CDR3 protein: SARDWRLAGGPSYNEQF
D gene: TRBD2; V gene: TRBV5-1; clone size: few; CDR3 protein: ASSSGTSASYEQY
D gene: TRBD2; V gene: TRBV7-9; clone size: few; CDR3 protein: ASSLPAGGSNEQF
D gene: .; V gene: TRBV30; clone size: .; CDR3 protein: AWSVGTVYEQF
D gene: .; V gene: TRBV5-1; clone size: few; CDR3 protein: ASSFGNLASKNIQY
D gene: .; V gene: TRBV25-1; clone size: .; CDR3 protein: ASSTGGAGHNEQF
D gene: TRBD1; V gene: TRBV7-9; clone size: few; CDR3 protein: ASSPQGDGSPLH
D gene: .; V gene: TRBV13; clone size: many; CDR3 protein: ASSLEGGRTEAF
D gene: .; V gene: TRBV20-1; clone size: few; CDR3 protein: SASYGSYNEQF
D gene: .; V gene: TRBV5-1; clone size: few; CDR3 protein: ASSVATGEKLF
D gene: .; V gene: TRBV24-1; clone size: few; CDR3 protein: ATSDLSGFNEQF
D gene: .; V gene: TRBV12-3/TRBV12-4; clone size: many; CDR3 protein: ASSLRGRDGEQY
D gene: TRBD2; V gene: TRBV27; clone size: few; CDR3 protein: ASSRTPAGAYEQY
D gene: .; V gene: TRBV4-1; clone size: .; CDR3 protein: ASSRETAYEQY